This T cell receptor (beta chain) was sequenced during a study of neurological immune-mediated disorders (dated by TCRdb to between 2018 and 2021). Study-level background: Peripheral blood TCR-beta repertoires from HTLV-I-associated myelopathy (HAM/TSP) patients, multiple sclerosis patients and healthy controls were compared by UMI-based sequencing. Each longitudinal HAM/TSP and healthy donor was sampled at 3 time-points spaced at 3-40 month intervals. The cohort included about 66 subjects: approximately 15 with HAM/TSP, roughly 35 with multiple sclerosis, and approximately 20 healthy controls. Longitudinal samples, technical triplicates and paired sorted CD4+ and CD8+ T-cell subsets, alongside PBMC samples, were included among the roughly 100 TCR-beta libraries.

CDR1 and CDR2 (DFQATT, SNEGSKA) derive from the germline V gene (reference sequence). Counted from cysteine to phenylalanine, this CDR3 has 11 amino acids. Of all the DNA, just the CDR3 is kept, 33 bases in frame from base 1. Deletion took 7 bases off V and 1 base off J, with a span of 7 bases between the germline ends. The intended sense of this specimen's time point label: longitudinal time-point 2. Blood bank volunteers in Maryland, USA served as the healthy controls. Libraries from unsorted PBMCs were made from 2 million PBMCs kept in RNAlater at -80 degrees C until RNA extraction. Peripheral blood was subjected to Ficoll-Hypaque density gradient centrifugation to isolate PBMCs, which were then cryopreserved in liquid nitrogen. cDNA synthesis used template-switch 5'RACE with a primer carrying a 10-nucleotide random unique molecular identifier tagging each TCR transcript. Over 180 million TCR-beta sequences, covering 15-18 subjects, were produced in each sequencing run. The RNeasy kit was used for extraction of total RNA. The KAPA Real-time Library Amplification kit was used to amplify TCR-beta VDJ regions with primers for the TCR constant region and the 5'RACE anchor. A first PCR added sample indexes and Illumina adaptors, after which a second PCR increased the library yield. After Ampure bead purification, the TCR product of roughly 650 bp was size-selected on a 2% E-gel SizeSelection system. Library quality was checked on a Bioanalyzer, concentration was measured with Qubit, and libraries were quantified with the Kapa Library Quantification kit before pooling. Paired-end 2 x 150 bp sequencing of the libraries was performed on an Illumina HiSeq 2500. To increase sequence diversity, about 23-30% phiX was spiked into each library pool. From the authors' description of their analysis: The quality-filtered reads were processed with the UMI-based MiGEC pipeline, whose error correction step removed more than 85% of the raw TCR sequences. IMGT germline references were used for aligning VDJ genes, and each clonotype was defined as a unique CDR3 amino acid sequence together with its V-J genes. Clonal expansion, Shannon diversity and CDR3 relatedness (CalcPairwiseDistances, ClusterSamples) were evaluated with VDJtools, and phylogenetic trees were built with CLCbio workbench. Expanded clones were defined as having at least 8 unique UMIs, based on coefficient-of-variation modelling across technical triplicates. Through fastp at Q25 and MiXCR, TCRdb rebuilt clones from the public reads, retaining in-frame beta chains. Every distinct CDR3 protein forms one entry, paired with its most common genes and DNA. For this entry, the V and J calls and clone size follow TCRdb and not the study's own pipeline. In this sample the table shows about 33,000 distinct CDR3 sequences, about an eighth of which occur a single time. The ten largest clones represent about 2.5% of the sample.

Notes on this clonotype: There is no known antigen for this receptor. No much larger clone exists at a distance of one base, and base qualities are not known.

Study-wide conclusions, independent of this receptor: No identical CDR3 amino acid sequences were shared among expanded clones across subjects, suggesting private TCR-beta repertoires in all groups. TCR clonal expansion was highest in HAM/TSP patients and lowest in MS patients, with MS patients falling below even healthy controls.

In this chain, TRBV20-1 is recombined with TRBJ1-1; a weak D assignment points to TRBD1 (5 bases agree). Material for sequencing was PBMCs. The TCR sequence derives from a woman between 40 and 55 years old in good health. The nucleotide sequence reads TGCAGTGGGACACCGAACACTGAAGCTTTCTTT. Its product reads: CSGTPNTEAFF.